These T cell receptor beta chains were read from a single sample in a study of blood T cell repertoires in COVID-19. Profiling relied on immunoSEQ multiplex PCR, and the TCRdb table lists in-frame clones only, not all of them. This sample has 72,000 or so clones, with around 83% found just once. The sample comprised peripheral blood. The receptors shown here come from a woman older than 75 with active or convalescent COVID-19. CDR3s include the opening cysteine and the closing phenylalanine or tryptophan. Fields, in order: D gene, J gene, clone size, V gene, CDR3 length, CDR3 DNA, CDR3 protein. D genes are given only for firm matches. Rows give clone size only sometimes, using once, few, many, or a class for an expanded clone.

D gene: TRBD2
J gene: TRBJ2-3
clone size: -
V gene: TRBV6-1
CDR3 length: 17
CDR3 DNA: TGTGCCAGCAATGCAGCAAGCGGGGGTACTAGCACAGATACGCAGTATTTT
CDR3 protein: CASNAASGGTSTDTQYF

D gene: TRBD2
J gene: TRBJ2-2
clone size: once
V gene: TRBV7-8
CDR3 length: 15
CDR3 DNA: TGTGCCAGCAGTGTTAGCGGGGCGAACACCGGGGAGCTGTTTTTT
CDR3 protein: CASSVSGANTGELFF

D gene: -
J gene: TRBJ2-1
clone size: -
V gene: TRBV5-1
CDR3 length: 15
CDR3 DNA: TGCGCCAGCAGCTTATTGGCGGGGGCTTACAATGAGCAGTTCTTC
CDR3 protein: CASSLLAGAYNEQFF

D gene: TRBD1
J gene: TRBJ2-7
clone size: -
V gene: TRBV28
CDR3 length: 14
CDR3 DNA: TGTGCCAGCAAGCCGGGACAGGCCTCCTACGAGCAGTACTTC
CDR3 protein: CASKPGQASYEQYF

D gene: -
J gene: TRBJ1-1
clone size: once
V gene: TRBV30
CDR3 length: 13
CDR3 DNA: TGTGCCTGGAGTCAACAGGTTAACACTGAAGCTTTCTTT
CDR3 protein: CAWSQQVNTEAFF

D gene: -
J gene: TRBJ1-6
clone size: -
V gene: TRBV11-2
CDR3 length: 15
CDR3 DNA: TGTGCCAGCAGCTTCCGATCAGGGGCAGGATCACCCCTCCACTTT
CDR3 protein: CASSFRSGAGSPLHF

D gene: -
J gene: TRBJ2-2
clone size: -
V gene: TRBV27
CDR3 length: 14
CDR3 DNA: TGTGCCAGCAGCACAGGGCCGAACACCGGGGAGCTGTTTTTT
CDR3 protein: CASSTGPNTGELFF

D gene: -
J gene: TRBJ1-3
clone size: -
V gene: TRBV9
CDR3 length: 15
CDR3 DNA: TGTGCCAGCAGCGTAGCACAGGGTTCTGGAAACACCATATATTTT
CDR3 protein: CASSVAQGSGNTIYF

D gene: -
J gene: TRBJ1-1
clone size: -
V gene: TRBV7-8
CDR3 length: 14
CDR3 DNA: TGTGCCAGCAGCTTAGCACGGGGGAACACTGAAGCTTTCTTT
CDR3 protein: CASSLARGNTEAFF

D gene: -
J gene: TRBJ1-2
clone size: once
V gene: TRBV30
CDR3 length: 14
CDR3 DNA: TGTGCCTGCCAAACGTTTGGGTGGGCCTATGGCTACACCTTC
CDR3 protein: CACQTFGWAYGYTF

D gene: -
J gene: TRBJ1-4
clone size: -
V gene: TRBV6-5
CDR3 length: 15
CDR3 DNA: TGTGCCAGCAGGAGACGACAGACAACTAATGAAAAACTGTTTTTT
CDR3 protein: CASRRRQTTNEKLFF

D gene: -
J gene: TRBJ1-1
clone size: -
V gene: TRBV7-3
CDR3 length: 14
CDR3 DNA: TGTGCCAGCAGCTTAAAAGGGAAGGGGACTGAAGCTTTCTTT
CDR3 protein: CASSLKGKGTEAFF

D gene: TRBD1
J gene: TRBJ2-1
clone size: -
V gene: TRBV9
CDR3 length: 15
CDR3 DNA: TGTGCCAGCAGCGGATGGACAGGGACTGGCAATGAGCAGTTCTTC
CDR3 protein: CASSGWTGTGNEQFF

D gene: -
J gene: TRBJ1-5
clone size: -
V gene: TRBV6-5
CDR3 length: 14
CDR3 DNA: TGTGCCAGCGCACAGGGCCATAGCAATCAGCCCCAGCATTTT
CDR3 protein: CASAQGHSNQPQHF

D gene: TRBD1
J gene: TRBJ1-5
clone size: -
V gene: TRBV29-1
CDR3 length: 14
CDR3 DNA: TGCAGCGTTAGTTGGGACAGAAGCAATCAGCCCCAGCATTTT
CDR3 protein: CSVSWDRSNQPQHF

D gene: -
J gene: TRBJ2-5
clone size: -
V gene: TRBV28
CDR3 length: 11
CDR3 DNA: TGTGCCAGCAGTACGAGAGAGACCCAGTACTTC
CDR3 protein: CASSTRETQYF

D gene: TRBD1
J gene: TRBJ1-5
clone size: once
V gene: TRBV3-1/TRBV3-2
CDR3 length: 15
CDR3 DNA: TGTGCCAGCAGCCAAGGGACAGGGGGCTCTCAGCCCCAGCATTTT
CDR3 protein: CASSQGTGGSQPQHF

D gene: -
J gene: TRBJ1-5
clone size: -
V gene: TRBV19
CDR3 length: 16
CDR3 DNA: TGTGCCAGTAGTGCGGGACGGGAGGCTTTAAACCAGCCCCAGCATTTT
CDR3 protein: CASSAGREALNQPQHF

D gene: TRBD1
J gene: TRBJ2-1
clone size: few
V gene: TRBV28
CDR3 length: 15
CDR3 DNA: TGTGCCAGCAGGTCCAGGGACAGGCTGCAGGGGGTGCAGTTCTTC
CDR3 protein: CASRSRDRLQGVQFF

D gene: -
J gene: TRBJ1-2
clone size: many
V gene: TRBV6-5
CDR3 length: 13
CDR3 DNA: TGTGCCAGCACGACGGGACAAAACTATGGCTACACCTTC
CDR3 protein: CASTTGQNYGYTF

D gene: TRBD1
J gene: TRBJ1-2
clone size: -
V gene: TRBV11-2
CDR3 length: 14
CDR3 DNA: TGTGCCAGCAGCCCCGGGACAGGGGATTATGGCTACACCTTC
CDR3 protein: CASSPGTGDYGYTF

D gene: TRBD1
J gene: TRBJ1-6
clone size: -
V gene: TRBV6-2/TRBV6-3
CDR3 length: 16
CDR3 DNA: TGTGCCAGCAGCGCAACCCGGGACAGGGTAGGATCACCCCTCCACTTT
CDR3 protein: CASSATRDRVGSPLHF

D gene: -
J gene: TRBJ2-2
clone size: few
V gene: TRBV7-9
CDR3 length: 16
CDR3 DNA: TGTGCCAGCAGCTTACAAGGGGCGATGAGCACCGGGGAGCTGTTTTTT
CDR3 protein: CASSLQGAMSTGELFF

D gene: TRBD1
J gene: TRBJ1-4
clone size: once
V gene: TRBV2
CDR3 length: 17
CDR3 DNA: TGTGCCAGCCGCCCGTCGGGTCGGAGGGGGCCCCATGAAAAACTGTTTTTT
CDR3 protein: CASRPSGRRGPHEKLFF

D gene: TRBD1
J gene: TRBJ1-1
clone size: few
V gene: TRBV7-2
CDR3 length: 15
CDR3 DNA: TGTGCCAGCAGCTTAGCCGGGACAGGGGTGACTGAAGCTTTCTTT
CDR3 protein: CASSLAGTGVTEAFF

D gene: -
J gene: TRBJ2-5
clone size: -
V gene: TRBV25-1
CDR3 length: 13
CDR3 DNA: TGTGCCAGCACTCCGGCAGGACAAGAGACCCAGTACTTC
CDR3 protein: CASTPAGQETQYF

D gene: -
J gene: TRBJ2-5
clone size: -
V gene: TRBV18
CDR3 length: 15
CDR3 DNA: TGTGCCAGCTCACCACTCACGGGAGAGTCGGAGACCCAGTACTTC
CDR3 protein: CASSPLTGESETQYF

D gene: TRBD1
J gene: TRBJ2-7
clone size: once
V gene: TRBV6-4
CDR3 length: 14
CDR3 DNA: TGTGCCAGCAGTCAGGGACAGGGTCCCTACGAGCAGTACTTC
CDR3 protein: CASSQGQGPYEQYF

D gene: -
J gene: TRBJ2-5
clone size: -
V gene: TRBV7-2
CDR3 length: 16
CDR3 DNA: TGTGCCAGCAGCTTAGTAGGACGACAGATCCAAGAGACCCAGTACTTC
CDR3 protein: CASSLVGRQIQETQYF

D gene: -
J gene: TRBJ1-4
clone size: -
V gene: TRBV4-1
CDR3 length: 16
CDR3 DNA: TGCGCCAGCAGCCAAGCCAGGGCTGCAACTAATGAAAAACTGTTTTTT
CDR3 protein: CASSQARAATNEKLFF

D gene: -
J gene: TRBJ1-2
clone size: -
V gene: TRBV19
CDR3 length: 18
CDR3 DNA: TGTGCCAGTAGTGGGTGGTGGGGGGGGAGGCACCGTAACTATGGCTACACCTTC
CDR3 protein: CASSGWWGGRHRNYGYTF

D gene: -
J gene: TRBJ1-6
clone size: -
V gene: TRBV7-8
CDR3 length: 14
CDR3 DNA: TGTGCCAGCAGCTCTCGTTCTTCTAATTCACCCCTCCACTTT
CDR3 protein: CASSSRSSNSPLHF

D gene: TRBD1
J gene: TRBJ1-6
clone size: -
V gene: TRBV4-2
CDR3 length: 18
CDR3 DNA: TGTGCCAGCAGCCAAGAAAACAGGGGGCTTGGACGAAATTCACCCCTCCACTTT
CDR3 protein: CASSQENRGLGRNSPLHF

D gene: -
J gene: TRBJ2-1
clone size: -
V gene: TRBV2
CDR3 length: 14
CDR3 DNA: TGTGCCAGCAGTTATAGGGGCTCCTACAATGAGCAGTTCTTC
CDR3 protein: CASSYRGSYNEQFF

D gene: TRBD1
J gene: TRBJ1-1
clone size: -
V gene: TRBV28
CDR3 length: 15
CDR3 DNA: TGTGCCAGCATCACGGGGGCCCTCAAGGGGGCGGGTGCTTTCTTT
CDR3 protein: CASITGALKGAGAFF

D gene: -
J gene: TRBJ2-1
clone size: -
V gene: TRBV7-9
CDR3 length: 17
CDR3 DNA: TGTGCCAGCAGCTCGATACCTGGGACTGACTCCTACAATGAGCAGTTCTTC
CDR3 protein: CASSSIPGTDSYNEQFF

D gene: -
J gene: TRBJ2-6
clone size: once
V gene: TRBV15
CDR3 length: 16
CDR3 DNA: TGTGCCACCAGCGGAACAGGGCACTCTGGGGCCAACGTCCTGACTTTC
CDR3 protein: CATSGTGHSGANVLTF

D gene: TRBD2
J gene: TRBJ2-5
clone size: -
V gene: TRBV18
CDR3 length: 18
CDR3 DNA: TGTGCCAGCTCACCTGGGACTAGCGGGGGCCCTCCACAAGAGACCCAGTACTTC
CDR3 protein: CASSPGTSGGPPQETQYF

D gene: -
J gene: TRBJ1-5
clone size: -
V gene: TRBV2
CDR3 length: 15
CDR3 DNA: TGTGCCAGCAGTGAATTTACGGGGAGCAATCAGCCCCAGCATTTT
CDR3 protein: CASSEFTGSNQPQHF

D gene: TRBD2
J gene: TRBJ2-7
clone size: -
V gene: TRBV5-1
CDR3 length: 15
CDR3 DNA: TGCGCCAGCAGCTTGGGGGGACTAGCGGAGTACGAGCAGTACTTC
CDR3 protein: CASSLGGLAEYEQYF

D gene: TRBD1
J gene: TRBJ1-2
clone size: -
V gene: TRBV28
CDR3 length: 16
CDR3 DNA: TGTGCCAGCAGTTTATCCTTCTCCCGAGGGGGCGGCGGCTACACCTTC
CDR3 protein: CASSLSFSRGGGGYTF

D gene: TRBD1
J gene: TRBJ1-2
clone size: once
V gene: TRBV18
CDR3 length: 15
CDR3 DNA: TGTGCCAGCTCACCATTGGAGGACAGGACCTATGGCTACACCTTC
CDR3 protein: CASSPLEDRTYGYTF

D gene: -
J gene: TRBJ1-6
clone size: -
V gene: TRBV5-4
CDR3 length: 15
CDR3 DNA: TGTGCCAGCAGCTTGGGGGGCGCGGATAATTCACCCCTCCACTTT
CDR3 protein: CASSLGGADNSPLHF

D gene: -
J gene: TRBJ1-4
clone size: once
V gene: TRBV5-4
CDR3 length: 16
CDR3 DNA: TGTGCCAGCAGCGAGGGGAGGCCGGCCCTGAATGAAAAACTGTTTTTT
CDR3 protein: CASSEGRPALNEKLFF

D gene: -
J gene: TRBJ1-2
clone size: -
V gene: TRBV6-5
CDR3 length: 13
CDR3 DNA: TGTGCCAGCAGTTATAGGGAGGGCTATGGCTACACCTTC
CDR3 protein: CASSYREGYGYTF

D gene: -
J gene: TRBJ1-1
clone size: -
V gene: TRBV5-4
CDR3 length: 12
CDR3 DNA: TGTGCCATTTCGGACATCAACACTGAAGCTTTCTTT
CDR3 protein: CAISDINTEAFF

D gene: TRBD2
J gene: TRBJ2-5
clone size: -
V gene: TRBV19
CDR3 length: 16
CDR3 DNA: TGTGCCAGTAGTCCCCGGACTAGCGGGGGGTGGGAGACCCAGTACTTC
CDR3 protein: CASSPRTSGGWETQYF

D gene: -
J gene: TRBJ1-1
clone size: once
V gene: TRBV5-4
CDR3 length: 15
CDR3 DNA: TGTGCCAGCAGCTCCCTCGGGCAGGGGAACACTGAAGCTTTCTTT
CDR3 protein: CASSSLGQGNTEAFF

D gene: TRBD1
J gene: TRBJ2-1
clone size: -
V gene: TRBV9
CDR3 length: 13
CDR3 DNA: TGTGCCAGCCAAAGACAGGGGGGGTATGAGCAGTTCTTC
CDR3 protein: CASQRQGGYEQFF

D gene: -
J gene: TRBJ1-6
clone size: -
V gene: TRBV9
CDR3 length: 13
CDR3 DNA: TGTGCCAGCAGCGTAGACGAGGGAACACCCCTCCACTTT
CDR3 protein: CASSVDEGTPLHF

D gene: TRBD2
J gene: TRBJ2-3
clone size: -
V gene: TRBV9
CDR3 length: 16
CDR3 DNA: TGTGCCAGCAGCTTCAGGGGTGGCGGGGGGGCAGATACGCAGTATTTT
CDR3 protein: CASSFRGGGGADTQYF

D gene: TRBD1
J gene: TRBJ1-5
clone size: -
V gene: TRBV9
CDR3 length: 14
CDR3 DNA: TGTGCCAGCAGCGATACAGGGGGCAATCAGCCCCAGCATTTT
CDR3 protein: CASSDTGGNQPQHF

D gene: -
J gene: TRBJ1-5
clone size: -
V gene: TRBV4-1
CDR3 length: 17
CDR3 DNA: TGCGCCAGCAGCCAACTTGGTACAGGGTGGGGCAATCAGCCCCAGCATTTT
CDR3 protein: CASSQLGTGWGNQPQHF

D gene: TRBD1
J gene: TRBJ2-4
clone size: -
V gene: TRBV6-2/TRBV6-3
CDR3 length: 16
CDR3 DNA: TGTGCCAGCAGTGATGGGGACAGGGGGCGCAAAAACATTCAGTACTTC
CDR3 protein: CASSDGDRGRKNIQYF

D gene: -
J gene: TRBJ1-1
clone size: -
V gene: TRBV5-1
CDR3 length: 13
CDR3 DNA: TGCGCCAGCAGTCCGGGGTTGAACACTGAAGCTTTCTTT
CDR3 protein: CASSPGLNTEAFF